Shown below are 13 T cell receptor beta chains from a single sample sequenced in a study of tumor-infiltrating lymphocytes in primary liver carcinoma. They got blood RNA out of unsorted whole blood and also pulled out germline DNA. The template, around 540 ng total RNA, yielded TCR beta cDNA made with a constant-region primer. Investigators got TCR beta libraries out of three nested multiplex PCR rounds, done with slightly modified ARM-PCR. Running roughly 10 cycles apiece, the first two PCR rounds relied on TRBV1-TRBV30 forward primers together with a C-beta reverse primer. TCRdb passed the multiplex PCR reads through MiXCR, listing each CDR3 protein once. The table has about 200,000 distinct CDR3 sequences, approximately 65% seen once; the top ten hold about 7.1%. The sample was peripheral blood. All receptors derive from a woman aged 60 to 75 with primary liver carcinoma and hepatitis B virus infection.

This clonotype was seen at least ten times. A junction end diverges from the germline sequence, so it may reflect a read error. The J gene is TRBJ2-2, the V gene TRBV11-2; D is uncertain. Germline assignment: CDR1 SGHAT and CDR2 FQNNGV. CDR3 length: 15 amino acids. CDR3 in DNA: TGTGCCTGCAGCTTAGCTAGTCGCCACACCGGGGAGCTGTTTTTT. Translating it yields CACSLASRHTGELFF.

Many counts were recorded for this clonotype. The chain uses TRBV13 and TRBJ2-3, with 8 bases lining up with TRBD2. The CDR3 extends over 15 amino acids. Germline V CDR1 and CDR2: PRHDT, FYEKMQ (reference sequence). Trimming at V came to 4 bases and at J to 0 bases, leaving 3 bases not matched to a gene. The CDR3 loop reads CASSWKRESTDTQYF. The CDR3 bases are TGTGCCAGCAGCTGGAAGCGGGAGAGCACAGATACGCAGTATTTT.

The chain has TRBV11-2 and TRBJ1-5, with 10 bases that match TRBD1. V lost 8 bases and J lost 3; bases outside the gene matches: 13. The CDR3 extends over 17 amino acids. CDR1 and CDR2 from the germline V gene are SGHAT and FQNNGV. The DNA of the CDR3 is TGTGCCAGCGGCGCCACTCCAGGGACAGGGGACAATCAGCCCCAGCATTTT. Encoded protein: CASGATPGTGDNQPQHF.

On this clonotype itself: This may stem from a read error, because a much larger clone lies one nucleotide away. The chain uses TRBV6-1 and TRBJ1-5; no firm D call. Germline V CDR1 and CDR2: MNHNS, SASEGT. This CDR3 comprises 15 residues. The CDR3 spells CAISDWAGYNQPQHF. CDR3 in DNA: TGTGCCATCAGTGACTGGGCGGGCTACAATCAGCCCCAGCATTTT.

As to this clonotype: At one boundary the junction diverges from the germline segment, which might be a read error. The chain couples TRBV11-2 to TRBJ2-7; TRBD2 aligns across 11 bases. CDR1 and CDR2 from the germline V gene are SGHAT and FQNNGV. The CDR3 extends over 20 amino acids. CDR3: CGSSRSFGTSGPLGPYEQCF. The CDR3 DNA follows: TGTGGCAGCAGCCGTAGCTTCGGGACTAGCGGCCCCTTGGGGCCCTACGAGCAGTGCTTC. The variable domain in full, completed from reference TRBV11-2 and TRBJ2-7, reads EAGVAQSPRYKIIEKRQSVAFWCNPISGHATLYWYQQILGQGPKLLIQFQNNGVVDDSQLPKDRFSAERLKGVDSTLKIQPAKLEDSAVYLCGSSRSFGTSGPLGPYEQCFGPGTRLTVT.

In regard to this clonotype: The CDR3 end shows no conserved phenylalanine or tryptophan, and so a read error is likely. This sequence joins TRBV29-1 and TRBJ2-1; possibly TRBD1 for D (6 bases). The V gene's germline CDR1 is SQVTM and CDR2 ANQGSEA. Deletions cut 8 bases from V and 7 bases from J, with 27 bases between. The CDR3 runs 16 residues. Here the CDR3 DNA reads TGCAGCCCCCGCCCGGACAGTCGAACAGGCACTAATGAGCAGTTCTCC. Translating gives CSPRPDSRTGTNEQFS.

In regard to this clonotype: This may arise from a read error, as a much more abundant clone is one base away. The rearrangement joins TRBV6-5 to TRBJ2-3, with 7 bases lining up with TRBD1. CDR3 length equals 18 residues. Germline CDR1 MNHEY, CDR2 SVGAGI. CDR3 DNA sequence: TGTGCCAGCAGCGCAACCATCGGACTTACAGGGGCCACAGATACGCAGAATTTT. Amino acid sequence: CASSATIGLTGATDTQNF.

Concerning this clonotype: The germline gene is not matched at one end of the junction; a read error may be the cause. The CDR3 coding sequence is TGTGCCAGCAACTGCCCCGTGGGACACATCCAAGAGACTCAGTACTTC. Translating gives CASNCPVGHIQETQYF. This sequence joins TRBV11-1 and TRBJ2-5; the D gene is possibly TRBD1 (6 bases). There are 16 residues in the CDR3. The germline V gene has CDR1 SGHAT and CDR2 FQDESV (reference sequence).

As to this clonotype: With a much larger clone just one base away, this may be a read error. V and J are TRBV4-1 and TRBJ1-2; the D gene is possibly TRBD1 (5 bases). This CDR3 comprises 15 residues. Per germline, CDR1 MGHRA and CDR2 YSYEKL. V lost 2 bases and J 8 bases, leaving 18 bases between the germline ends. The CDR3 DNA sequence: TGCGCCAGCAGCCAATATAATGGGGCGAGCGGGGGCTACACCTTC. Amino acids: CASSQYNGASGGYTF.

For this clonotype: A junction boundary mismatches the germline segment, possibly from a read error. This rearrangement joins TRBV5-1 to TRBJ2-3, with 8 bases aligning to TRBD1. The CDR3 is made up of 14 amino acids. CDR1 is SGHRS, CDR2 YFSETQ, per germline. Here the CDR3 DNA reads TGCGCCAGCAACTTGGGACAGGTCACAGATACGCAGTATTTT. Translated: CASNLGQVTDTQYF.

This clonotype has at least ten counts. In nucleotides, the CDR3 is TGTGCCAGCAGTTTTAGCGGGATCGACAATGAGCAGTTCTTC. It translates to CASSFSGIDNEQFF. This chain links TRBV28 with TRBJ2-1, with 8 nucleotides matching TRBD2. J gave up 5 bases and V 3 bases, and 3 bases lay outside the gene matches. CDR1 and CDR2 from the germline V gene are MDHEN and SYDVKM. The CDR3 runs 14 residues.

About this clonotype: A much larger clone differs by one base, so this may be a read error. Written as DNA, the CDR3 is TGTGCCAGCAGTCGGGGACAGGGTATGGGTGGAGCCTACGAGCAGTACTTC. Its protein is CASSRGQGMGGAYEQYF. The V call is TRBV6-6, the J call TRBJ2-7; 9 nucleotides match TRBD1. CDR1 and CDR2 (germline): MNHNY, SVGAGI (reference sequence). The CDR3 extends over 17 amino acids. V lost 5 bases and J lost 2; bases outside the gene matches: 13.

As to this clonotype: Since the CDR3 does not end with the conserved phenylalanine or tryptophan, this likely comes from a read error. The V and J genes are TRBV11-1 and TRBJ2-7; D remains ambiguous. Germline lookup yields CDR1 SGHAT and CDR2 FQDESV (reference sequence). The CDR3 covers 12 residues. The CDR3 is CAISETCYEQYL. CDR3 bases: TGTGCCATCAGCGAGACCTGCTACGAGCAGTACCTC.